This is a list of T cell receptor beta chains from one sample in a study of shared clonotypes between healthy human individuals. Method: immunoSEQ multiplex PCR; TCRdb's copy keeps in-frame clones and lacks some. The data show millions of clones, with about 95% seen just once and roughly 1.1% held by the top ten. The sample was naive CD8+ T cells sorted from blood. The receptors come from a man younger than 35 in good health. Both conserved end residues are part of each CDR3. The D gene is left open where the match is weak. Clone size is stated in some rows and not others, as once, few, many or a class when expanded.

J: TRBJ2-5; V: TRBV19; size: once; D: TRBD2; DNA: TGTGCCAGTAGTATTGAGGCTAGCGGGAGTTGGGAGACCCAGTACTTC; CDR3: CASSIEASGSWETQYF
J: TRBJ1-5; V: TRBV27; size: -; D: TRBD1; DNA: TGTGCCAGCAGTCAGACAGGGAATGGGTATAATAGCAATCAGCCCCAGCATTTT; CDR3: CASSQTGNGYNSNQPQHF
J: TRBJ2-1; V: TRBV6-5; size: once; D: -; DNA: TGTGCCAGCATGAGGACAGCCTCAAACAATGAGCAGTTCTTC; CDR3: CASMRTASNNEQFF
J: TRBJ2-3; V: TRBV19; size: -; D: TRBD2; DNA: TGTGCCAGTAGTATCGGAGCGGGAGGGACAGATACGCAGTATTTT; CDR3: CASSIGAGGTDTQYF
J: TRBJ2-1; V: TRBV7-2; size: -; D: -; DNA: TGTGCCAGCAGCTCGCGCTTTTACAATGAGCAGTTCTTC; CDR3: CASSSRFYNEQFF
J: TRBJ2-2; V: TRBV7-9; size: -; D: TRBD2; DNA: TGTGCCAGCAGCTTGAGGGGACTAGCGGGGTTCGCGAACACCGGGGAGCTGTTTTTT; CDR3: CASSLRGLAGFANTGELFF
J: TRBJ1-2; V: TRBV7-8; size: -; D: TRBD1; DNA: TGTGCCAGCAGCTTTGGGACAGGGAATGAGGGGAGTGGCTACACCTTC; CDR3: CASSFGTGNEGSGYTF
J: TRBJ1-2; V: TRBV5-1; size: once; D: -; DNA: TGCGCCAGCAGCTTGGGGTCAGGGGTTAACTATGGCTACACCTTC; CDR3: CASSLGSGVNYGYTF
J: TRBJ1-3; V: TRBV7-9; size: -; D: TRBD1; DNA: TGTGCCAGCAGCTTAGGTGGGACAGGGGCCGTCTACTCTGGAAACACCATATATTTT; CDR3: CASSLGGTGAVYSGNTIYF
J: TRBJ2-1; V: TRBV10-3; size: -; D: -; DNA: TGTGCCATCAGTGAGTTGGGGGTAGGGGGAGCCAATGAGCAGTTCTTC; CDR3: CAISELGVGGANEQFF
J: TRBJ1-5; V: TRBV7-9; size: -; D: -; DNA: TGTGCCAGCAGCTTCGGCGATCAGCCCCAGCATTTT; CDR3: CASSFGDQPQHF